A selection of T cell receptor beta chains follows, all from one sample in a study of blood T cell repertoires in COVID-19. Profiling relied on immunoSEQ multiplex PCR, and the TCRdb table lists in-frame clones only, not all of them. The sample lists over 200,000 clones, roughly 92% occurring once. What was sequenced was peripheral blood. The receptors were sampled from a man aged 55 to 70 with COVID-19, enrolled during active disease. Both conserved end residues are part of each CDR3. Each record gives: V gene, D gene, clone size, J gene, CDR3 protein, CDR3 DNA. The D gene is left open where the match is weak. Size tells how often a clone was seen (once, few, many) or the class of an expanded clone, and some rows leave it out.

>TRBV7-2|TRBD1|NA|TRBJ1-5
CASSRFGAGGRAQHF
TGTGCCAGCAGCCGCTTTGGGGCAGGGGGCAGGGCCCAGCATTTT
>TRBV6-4|TRBD2|NA|TRBJ2-1
CASSQTSVEEQFF
TGTGCCAGCAGTCAAACTAGCGTCGAAGAGCAGTTCTTC
>TRBV18|NA|NA|TRBJ1-6
CASSGQSELRSYNSPLHF
TGTGCCAGCTCAGGACAGAGCGAGCTACGCTCCTATAATTCACCCCTCCACTTT
>TRBV4-1|NA|NA|TRBJ1-5
CASSQGGYSNQPQHF
TGCGCCAGCAGCCAAGGCGGGTATAGCAATCAGCCCCAGCATTTT
>TRBV12-3/TRBV12-4|NA|NA|TRBJ1-2
CASSLGTFGGYTF
TGTGCCAGCAGTTTAGGGACTTTCGGGGGCTACACCTTC
>TRBV4-3|NA|NA|TRBJ1-4
CASSQEGEEINEKLFF
TGCGCCAGCAGCCAAGAAGGCGAGGAAATAAATGAAAAACTGTTTTTT
>TRBV6-5|NA|NA|TRBJ1-2
CASSPITRGNGYTF
TGTGCCAGCAGTCCCATCACGAGAGGGAATGGCTACACCTTC
>TRBV18|TRBD1|NA|TRBJ1-5
CASSPAPGGSPRSNQPQHF
TGTGCCAGCTCACCAGCGCCAGGGGGAAGTCCTAGAAGCAATCAGCCCCAGCATTTT
>TRBV6-4|NA|NA|TRBJ2-7
CASGLEGWGNFSDTYEQYF
TGTGCCAGCGGCCTTGAGGGCTGGGGAAATTTTAGCGATACCTACGAGCAGTACTTC
>TRBV30|NA|NA|TRBJ1-5
CAWRTKSGVNQPQHF
TGTGCCTGGAGGACGAAATCAGGGGTCAATCAGCCCCAGCATTTT
>TRBV28|NA|NA|TRBJ1-2
CASSFVQDYGYTF
TGTGCCAGCAGTTTCGTCCAGGACTATGGCTACACCTTC
>TRBV7-2|TRBD1|NA|TRBJ2-7
CASSARTGYEQYF
TGTGCCAGCAGCGCACGGACAGGCTACGAGCAGTACTTC
>TRBV24-1|TRBD2|NA|TRBJ2-1
CATSHGLVGRTYNEQFF
TGTGCCACCAGTCACGGACTAGTTGGTCGGACGTACAATGAGCAGTTCTTC
>TRBV3-1/TRBV3-2|NA|NA|TRBJ2-1
CASSQNSRNEQFF
TGTGCCAGCAGCCAAAACAGCAGGAATGAGCAGTTCTTC
>TRBV5-5|TRBD2|once|TRBJ2-2
CASSLLAGGFGGELFF
TGTGCCAGCAGCTTGCTCGCGGGAGGGTTCGGCGGGGAGCTGTTTTTT
>TRBV28|NA|NA|TRBJ2-3
CASSLTGTWSSTDTQYF
TGTGCCAGCAGTCTCACCGGGACTTGGTCTAGCACAGATACGCAGTATTTT
>TRBV3-1/TRBV3-2|NA|once|TRBJ1-2
CASSQDSEEGSVYGYTF
TGTGCCAGCAGCCAAGATAGTGAAGAGGGATCGGTCTATGGCTACACCTTC
>TRBV6-2/TRBV6-3|NA|NA|TRBJ2-5
CASSYRRGVAETQYF
TGTGCCAGCAGTTACCGGAGAGGCGTTGCGGAGACCCAGTACTTC
>TRBV19|NA|NA|TRBJ1-5
CASSNRWQAGYSNQPQHF
TGTGCCAGTAGTAACAGGTGGCAAGCCGGGTATAGCAATCAGCCCCAGCATTTT
>TRBV27|TRBD2|NA|TRBJ2-4
CASSTRRGGKNIQYF
TGTGCCAGCAGTACCCGACGGGGGGGCAAAAACATTCAGTACTTC
>TRBV7-9|NA|NA|TRBJ1-5
CASSAQGGNQPQHF
TGTGCCAGCAGCGCGCAGGGCGGCAATCAGCCCCAGCATTTT
>TRBV20-1|TRBD2|NA|TRBJ2-7
CSASPAGGPYEQYF
TGCAGTGCTAGTCCAGCGGGAGGCCCCTACGAGCAGTACTTC
>TRBV4-2|NA|NA|TRBJ1-2
CASSPGILTNYGYTF
TGTGCCAGCAGCCCCGGTATTCTAACTAACTATGGCTACACCTTC
>TRBV21-1|NA|NA|TRBJ2-7
CASSKVGNSYEQYF
TGTGCCAGCAGCAAAGTGGGCAACTCCTACGAGCAGTACTTC
>TRBV5-1|TRBD1|NA|TRBJ1-2
CASSLSGQADYGYTF
TGCGCCAGCAGCTTGTCGGGACAGGCGGACTATGGCTACACCTTC
>TRBV29-1|NA|NA|TRBJ1-2
CSVEDGWSGGYTF
TGCAGCGTTGAAGATGGGTGGAGTGGGGGCTACACCTTC
>TRBV7-3|TRBD1|NA|TRBJ1-1
CASSQRQGRAEAFF
TGTGCCAGCAGCCAGAGACAGGGGAGGGCTGAAGCTTTCTTT
>TRBV2|TRBD1|NA|TRBJ2-1
CASSDEQGGRQFF
TGTGCCAGCAGCGACGAACAGGGGGGAAGGCAGTTCTTC
>TRBV14|TRBD2|NA|TRBJ2-3
CASSLLTSGSTDTQYF
TGTGCCAGCAGCCTCCTGACTAGCGGGAGTACAGATACGCAGTATTTT
>TRBV18|NA|NA|TRBJ1-4
CASSRDTGREKLFF
TGTGCCAGCTCCCGGGACACCGGACGGGAAAAACTGTTTTTT
>TRBV18|TRBD2|once|TRBJ2-1
CASSPVGLAGGYNEQFF
TGTGCCAGCTCACCCGTCGGACTAGCGGGAGGTTACAATGAGCAGTTCTTC
>TRBV7-2|NA|NA|TRBJ1-6
CASSLGTPGSSYNSPLHF
TGTGCCAGCAGCTTAGGGACACCTGGAAGCTCCTATAATTCACCCCTCCACTTT
>TRBV28|TRBD1|NA|TRBJ2-5
CASSFFDRAWETQYF
TGTGCCAGCAGTTTTTTTGACAGGGCCTGGGAGACCCAGTACTTC
>TRBV7-8|TRBD1|NA|TRBJ1-2
CASSLGQNYGYTF
TGTGCCAGCAGCTTGGGACAGAACTATGGCTACACCTTC
>TRBV13|NA|NA|TRBJ2-1
CASSPRTSSYNEQFF
TGTGCCAGCAGCCCCCGTACAAGCTCCTACAATGAGCAGTTCTTC
>TRBV7-2|NA|NA|TRBJ2-7
CASSTGLVPYEQYF
TGTGCCAGCAGCACCGGTCTTGTTCCCTACGAGCAGTACTTC
>TRBV28|NA|NA|TRBJ1-5
CASHGRGKPQHF
TGTGCCAGTCACGGGCGAGGGAAGCCCCAGCATTTT
>TRBV12-5|TRBD1|NA|TRBJ1-2
CASGLATGAGDYGYTF
TGTGCTAGTGGTTTGGCGACAGGGGCTGGGGACTATGGCTACACCTTC
>TRBV18|NA|NA|TRBJ1-2
CASSDPGRPGYTF
TGTGCCAGCTCAGACCCGGGTCGTCCTGGCTACACCTTC
>TRBV5-4|TRBD1|NA|TRBJ2-7
CASTTMDRGGYEQYF
TGTGCCAGCACCACAATGGACAGGGGGGGCTACGAGCAGTACTTC
>TRBV6-2/TRBV6-3|TRBD1|once|TRBJ2-1
CASSWWTGGYNEQFF
TGTGCCAGCAGTTGGTGGACAGGGGGCTACAATGAGCAGTTCTTC
>TRBV3-1/TRBV3-2|TRBD1|once|TRBJ2-3
CASSLKKGAVNTQYF
TGTGCCAGCAGCCTTAAGAAGGGGGCGGTGAATACGCAGTATTTT
>TRBV19|TRBD2|NA|TRBJ2-7
CASSPIGLAGGKTYEQYF
TGTGCCAGTAGTCCCATAGGACTAGCGGGGGGTAAAACCTACGAGCAGTACTTC
>TRBV6-5|NA|NA|TRBJ1-1
CASRVGVNTEAFF
TGTGCCAGCCGGGTGGGAGTGAACACTGAAGCTTTCTTT
>TRBV10-3|NA|NA|TRBJ2-1
CAISESIGNEQFF
TGTGCCATCAGTGAGTCTATCGGTAATGAGCAGTTCTTC
>TRBV24-1|NA|NA|TRBJ2-3
CATSDPKTEREISTDTQYF
TGTGCCACCAGTGACCCCAAAACAGAACGGGAGATAAGCACAGATACGCAGTATTTT
>TRBV19|TRBD2|NA|TRBJ2-2
CASTRTSGGAKAGELFF
TGTGCCAGCACCCGTACTAGCGGGGGGGCCAAGGCCGGGGAGCTGTTTTTT
>TRBV7-9|TRBD1|NA|TRBJ2-7
CASNPRDRGLNEQYF
TGTGCCAGCAACCCTCGAGACAGGGGGCTAAACGAGCAGTACTTC
>TRBV28|NA|NA|TRBJ1-4
CASSLPRGGTNEKLFF
TGTGCCAGCAGTCTACCCCGGGGAGGTACTAATGAAAAACTGTTTTTT
>TRBV5-1|NA|NA|TRBJ1-1
CASSFTGAWNTEAFF
TGCGCCAGCAGCTTTACAGGAGCGTGGAACACTGAAGCTTTCTTT
>TRBV2|NA|NA|TRBJ2-2
CASRAGLNTGELFF
TGTGCCAGCAGGGCAGGCCTTAACACCGGGGAGCTGTTTTTT
>TRBV28|TRBD1|NA|TRBJ2-1
CASSLWGRGFGNEQFF
TGTGCCAGCAGTTTATGGGGCAGGGGGTTTGGCAATGAGCAGTTCTTC